These T cell receptor beta chains were read from a single sample in a study of post-analysis software for immune sequencing data. MiXCR, applied by TCRdb to the PCR reads, yields one record per CDR3 protein. The data contain around 160,000 distinct CDR3 sequences, about 36% of them singletons. The starting material was blood, obtained after autologous hematopoietic stem cell transplantation. The receptors shown here come from a girl aged 5-17 years with multiple sclerosis. Each CDR3 is given with its conserved first and last residue. D genes are given only for firm matches. Clone size is stated in some rows and not others, as once, few, many or a class when expanded.

TRBD1	TRBV11-2	.	TRBJ1-2	CASSRTGGQGYTF	TGTGCCAGCAGCCGGACAGGGGGCCAGGGCTACACCTTC
TRBD1	TRBV28	.	TRBJ1-2	CASSFTGAFSGYTF	TGTGCCAGCAGTTTTACAGGGGCGTTTAGTGGCTACACCTTC
.	TRBV19	.	TRBJ2-3	CASSLGHEDTQYF	TGTGCCAGTAGTCTCGGACACGAAGATACGCAGTATTTT
.	TRBV5-1	few	TRBJ1-1	CASSQAPNTEAFF	TGCGCCAGCAGCCAAGCACCGAACACTGAAGCTTTCTTT
.	TRBV7-3	.	TRBJ2-3	CASSLSRGADTQYF	TGTGCCAGCAGCTTAAGTAGGGGTGCGGATACGCAGTATTTT
TRBD2	TRBV7-2	.	TRBJ2-2	CASELAGGPGELFF	TGTGCCAGCGAACTAGCGGGAGGCCCCGGGGAGCTGTTTTTT
TRBD1	TRBV7-2	.	TRBJ1-2	CASSLPGQGRYGYTF	TGTGCCAGCAGCTTACCGGGACAGGGAAGATATGGCTACACCTTC
.	TRBV12-3/TRBV12-4	many	TRBJ2-5	CASSLGGGGETQYF	TGTGCCAGCAGTTTAGGTGGAGGAGGGGAGACCCAGTACTTC
.	TRBV7-3	.	TRBJ2-1	CASSLLGGNSYNEQFF	TGTGCCAGCAGCTTATTGGGGGGAAACTCCTACAATGAGCAGTTCTTC
.	TRBV27	.	TRBJ1-2	CASSFGLPLWYGYTF	TGTGCCAGCAGCTTCGGGTTACCGCTTTGGTATGGCTACACCTTC
.	TRBV20-1	many	TRBJ2-1	CSASGPSVIYNEQFF	TGCAGTGCCTCCGGACCGTCCGTTATCTACAATGAGCAGTTCTTC
.	TRBV12-3/TRBV12-4	.	TRBJ1-2	CASSFYSNYGYTF	TGTGCCAGCAGTTTTTACAGTAACTATGGCTACACCTTC
.	TRBV5-1	.	TRBJ1-1	CASSVRERIDTEAFF	TGCGCCAGCAGCGTAAGGGAACGAATAGACACTGAAGCTTTCTTT
TRBD2	TRBV12-3/TRBV12-4	many	TRBJ2-7	CASRTSGTYEQYF	TGTGCCAGCCGGACTAGCGGTACCTACGAGCAGTACTTC
.	TRBV7-2	many	TRBJ1-4	CASSQTVGAGREKLFF	TGTGCCAGCAGCCAGACTGTTGGGGCGGGGAGGGAAAAACTGTTTTTT
.	TRBV6-5	few	TRBJ2-3	CASSYLGGWSTDTQYF	TGTGCCAGCAGTTACCTAGGAGGCTGGAGCACAGATACGCAGTATTTT
.	TRBV9	.	TRBJ2-7	CASAEGDHYEQYF	TGTGCCAGCGCCGAGGGGGATCACTACGAGCAGTACTTC
.	TRBV28	.	TRBJ1-5	CASRRNTGFSNQPQHF	TGTGCCAGCAGGCGAAACACAGGGTTTAGCAATCAGCCCCAGCATTTT
TRBD1	TRBV20-1	many	TRBJ1-2	CSAGQGATANYGYTF	TGCAGCGCAGGCCAGGGGGCTACAGCTAACTATGGCTACACCTTC
.	TRBV27	many	TRBJ2-7	CASSPSSYEQYF	TGTGCCAGCAGTCCGAGCTCCTACGAGCAGTACTTC
TRBD1	TRBV29-1	few	TRBJ2-7	CSVVQEAGGAYEQYF	TGCAGCGTTGTCCAAGAGGCAGGGGGCGCCTACGAGCAGTACTTC
TRBD2	TRBV20-1	once	TRBJ2-3	CSASSGAGTDTQYF	TGCAGTGCTAGCAGCGGGGCGGGCACAGATACGCAGTATTTT
.	TRBV20-1	few	TRBJ1-1	CSASGTGAFF	TGCAGTGCTAGTGGGACTGGGGCTTTCTTT
.	TRBV27	.	TRBJ1-4	CASSLSRGNEKLFF	TGTGCCAGCAGTTTAAGCAGGGGAAATGAAAAACTGTTTTTT
.	TRBV6-6	few	TRBJ2-7	CASSPPTASYEQYF	TGTGCCAGCAGTCCCCCGACAGCTTCCTACGAGCAGTACTTC
TRBD1	TRBV5-8	.	TRBJ1-2	CASSFQGALHGYTF	TGTGCCAGCAGCTTCCAGGGGGCCCTCCATGGCTACACCTTC
.	TRBV5-1	.	TRBJ1-2	CASSLGGRRYGYTF	TGCGCCAGCAGCTTGGGGGGGCGCCGGTATGGCTACACCTTC
TRBD2	TRBV18	.	TRBJ2-7	CASSPPGLAVSYEQYF	TGTGCCAGCTCACCACCGGGACTAGCGGTCTCCTACGAGCAGTACTTC
.	TRBV29-1	.	TRBJ1-2	CSVEHYKYYGYTF	TGCAGCGTTGAGCATTACAAGTACTATGGCTACACCTTC
.	TRBV15	few	TRBJ2-1	CATSNGAVIYNEQFF	TGTGCCACCAGCAACGGGGCCGTTATCTACAATGAGCAGTTCTTC
TRBD1	TRBV20-1	.	TRBJ1-5	CSARAFGQGAHNQPQHF	TGCAGTGCCCGCGCCTTCGGACAGGGGGCGCACAATCAGCCCCAGCATTTT
TRBD1	TRBV9	few	TRBJ2-7	CASSVGGTGGSYEQYF	TGTGCCAGCAGCGTAGGAGGGACAGGGGGCTCCTACGAGCAGTACTTC
TRBD2	TRBV5-4	.	TRBJ2-5	CASSLTSGYQETQYF	TGTGCCAGCAGCCTTACTAGCGGGTACCAAGAGACCCAGTACTTC
.	TRBV24-1	.	TRBJ2-5	CATSGRDIGETQYF	TGTGCCACCAGTGGCAGGGACATCGGGGAGACCCAGTACTTC
TRBD1	TRBV27	few	TRBJ2-5	CASSTRDRATGTQYF	TGTGCCAGCAGTACGAGGGACAGGGCGACGGGGACCCAGTACTTC
TRBD1	TRBV29-1	few	TRBJ1-1	CSVVPQGARGTEAFF	TGCAGCGTTGTTCCTCAGGGGGCGCGTGGCACTGAAGCTTTCTTT
TRBD1	TRBV4-1	few	TRBJ1-2	CASSQEATGEDGYTF	TGCGCCAGCAGCCAAGAGGCCACAGGGGAAGATGGCTACACCTTC
TRBD2	TRBV28	.	TRBJ2-5	CASSDGLAAQETQYF	TGTGCCAGCAGTGACGGGCTAGCGGCTCAAGAGACCCAGTACTTC
TRBD2	TRBV5-1	few	TRBJ2-7	CASSQLGGSPHEQYF	TGCGCCAGCAGCCAGCTGGGCGGGAGTCCCCACGAGCAGTACTTC
.	TRBV10-1	once	TRBJ2-6	CASLGLVLRANVLTF	TGCGCCAGCCTGGGGCTAGTGTTGAGGGCCAACGTCCTGACTTTC
.	TRBV28	.	TRBJ2-1	CASSLMTVRVNEQFF	TGTGCCAGCAGTTTGATGACGGTTAGAGTAAATGAGCAGTTCTTC
TRBD2	TRBV27	many	TRBJ2-5	CASRSSGREETQYF	TGTGCCAGCCGCTCTAGCGGGAGGGAAGAGACCCAGTACTTC
TRBD1	TRBV11-2	few	TRBJ1-1	CASTYRDSQNTEAFF	TGTGCCAGCACTTACCGGGACAGCCAGAACACTGAAGCTTTCTTT
TRBD2	TRBV6-5	.	TRBJ2-1	CASSYSRRGAYNEQFF	TGTGCCAGCAGTTACTCCCGGCGGGGGGCCTACAATGAGCAGTTCTTC
.	TRBV7-3	.	TRBJ1-4	CASSPRTASGRKRFF	TGTGCCAGCAGCCCCAGGACGGCCTCGGGGAGGAAACGGTTTTTT
TRBD2	TRBV28	.	TRBJ2-7	CASSFLGGTNWLAEQYF	TGTGCCAGCAGTTTCCTCGGGGGGACTAACTGGCTTGCGGAGCAGTACTTC
.	TRBV7-2	.	TRBJ1-1	CASSLNGAFGEGTEAFF	TGTGCCAGCAGCTTAAATGGGGCTTTCGGGGAGGGCACTGAAGCTTTCTTT
TRBD2	TRBV20-1	.	TRBJ2-1	CSAPRGGPNNEQFF	TGCAGTGCTCCACGGGGGGGCCCAAACAATGAGCAGTTCTTC
TRBD2	TRBV24-1	.	TRBJ2-1	CATSATAGGRNEQFF	TGTGCCACCAGTGCCACGGCGGGAGGGCGGAATGAGCAGTTCTTC
.	TRBV6-2/TRBV6-3	.	TRBJ2-7	CASRPGTDLYEQYF	TGTGCCAGCAGACCCGGGACGGACCTCTACGAGCAGTACTTC
.	TRBV5-6	many	TRBJ2-7	CASISGRGSYEQYF	TGTGCCAGCATAAGTGGGAGAGGATCCTACGAGCAGTACTTC
TRBD2	TRBV6-5	many	TRBJ2-5	CASSYGLLAGGTKTQYF	TGTGCCAGCAGTTACGGGCTACTAGCGGGAGGAACAAAGACCCAGTACTTC
.	TRBV3-1	.	TRBJ2-7	CASSQGTVEQYF	TGTGCCAGCAGCCAAGGGACAGTTGAGCAGTACTTC